The 8 T cell receptor beta chains given below trace back to one sample, sequenced in a study of chronic HIV infection and antiretroviral therapy. One entry per CDR3 protein results from TCRdb running MiXCR on the 5' RACE reads. The data show roughly 48,000 distinct CDR3 sequences, about 18% seen once. Material: peripheral blood. These TCRs come from an adult who had HIV and had not received antiretroviral therapy, or was an uninfected healthy control (not recorded which).

This clonotype has a handful of counts. The chain recombines TRBV27 with TRBJ2-7; TRBD2 is a possible D gene (6 bases). Germline V gene data show CDR1 as MNHEY and CDR2 as SMNVEV (reference sequence). The CDR3 is made up of 15 amino acids. Deletions cut 4 bases from V and 3 bases from J, with 16 bases between. CDR3 loop: CASSSTSGGSYEQYF. CDR3 coding DNA: TGTGCCAGCAGTTCGACGTCCGGGGGTAGCTACGAGCAGTACTTC.

This sequence joins TRBV20-1 and TRBJ1-2; no firm D call. CDR1 is DFQATT and CDR2 is SNEGSKA in the germline V gene (reference sequence). The length of the CDR3 is 11 residues. The V end lost 2 bases, the J end lost 7 bases, and 8 bases lay between the germline ends. The CDR3 DNA is TGCAGTGCTAGATGGGCCTTTGGCTACACCTTC. It yields the protein CSARWAFGYTF.

A few counts support this clonotype. The genes are TRBV27 and TRBJ2-3; 9 nucleotides agree with TRBD1. CDR3 length equals 15 residues. From germline, CDR1 is MNHEY and CDR2 SMNVEV (reference sequence). V lost 3 bases to trimming and J lost 6 bases; unmatched junction nucleotides: 7. The CDR3 sequence is CASSFLGTGTDTQYF. Here the CDR3 DNA reads TGTGCCAGCAGTTTTTTGGGGACAGGGACGGATACGCAGTATTTT.

This clonotype has more than one count but fewer than ten. The chain recombines TRBV10-2 with TRBJ2-5; 10 bases fit TRBD1. The CDR3 contains 15 residues. J gave up 7 bases and V 6 bases, and 11 bases lay outside the gene matches. Germline values: CDR1 WSHSY, CDR2 SAAADI. The CDR3 DNA reads as TGCGCCAGCAGCGAAATGACAGGGGGCGCCGGGACCCAGTACTTC. This codes for CASSEMTGGAGTQYF.

This clonotype was counted ten times or more. The chain joins TRBV10-3 to TRBJ2-5; no definite D call. This CDR3 comprises 13 residues. Looked up from germline, CDR1 is ENHRY and CDR2 is SYGVKD. The ends were cut back, 7 bases at V and 2 bases at J, with 11 bases in the middle. Written as DNA, the CDR3 is TGTGCCATCACCCCGAGCGAACAAGAGACCCAGTACTTC. The encoded protein is CAITPSEQETQYF.

This clonotype was detected a few times. The V gene is TRBV7-9, the J gene TRBJ1-5; D gene unclear. The CDR3 is made up of 15 amino acids. From germline, CDR1 is SEHNR and CDR2 FQNEAQ (reference sequence). Trimming removed 0 bases from V and 3 bases from J, with 9 bases in between. Here the CDR3 reads CASSLAAGPNQPQHF. CDR3 nucleotide sequence: TGTGCCAGCAGCTTAGCGGCAGGTCCCAATCAGCCCCAGCATTTT.

Comments on this clonotype: The junction departs from the called germline gene at one end, perhaps through a read error. This chain uses TRBV2 with TRBJ1-1; D ambiguous. Germline CDR1 reads SNHLY; CDR2 reads FYNNEI. CDR3 length: 13 amino acids. The DNA of the CDR3 is TGTGCCAGAAGTGTTCACACAGCGGCTGAAGCTTTCTTT. This sequence encodes CARSVHTAAEAFF.

A few counts support this clonotype. The chain combines TRBV20-1 with TRBJ1-5, with D tentatively TRBD1 (6 bases). The germline V gene encodes CDR1 DFQATT and CDR2 SNEGSKA (reference sequence). V was trimmed by 6 bases and J by 6 bases, leaving 21 bases between them. CDR3 length: 15 residues. CDR3 DNA: TGCAGTGCCGAGATGTTCTGGGGGCAGGCTCAGCCCCAGCATTTT. It yields the protein CSAEMFWGQAQPQHF.